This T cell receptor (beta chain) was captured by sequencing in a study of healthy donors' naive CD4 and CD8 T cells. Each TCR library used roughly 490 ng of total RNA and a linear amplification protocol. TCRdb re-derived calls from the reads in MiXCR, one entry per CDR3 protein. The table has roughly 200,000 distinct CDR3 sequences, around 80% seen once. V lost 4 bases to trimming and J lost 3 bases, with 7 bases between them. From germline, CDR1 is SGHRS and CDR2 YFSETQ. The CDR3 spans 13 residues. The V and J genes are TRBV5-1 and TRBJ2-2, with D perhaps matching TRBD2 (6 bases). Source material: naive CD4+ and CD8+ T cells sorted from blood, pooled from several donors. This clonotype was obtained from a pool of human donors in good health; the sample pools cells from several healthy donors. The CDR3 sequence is CASSRGYTGELFF. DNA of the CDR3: TGCGCCAGCAGCCGGGGGTACACCGGGGAGCTGTTTTTT. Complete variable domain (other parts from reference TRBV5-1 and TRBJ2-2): KAGVTQTPRYLIKTRGQQVTLSCSPISGHRSVSWYQQTPGQGLQFLFEYFSETQRNKGNFPGRFSGRQFSNSRSEMNVSTLELGDSALYLCASSRGYTGELFFGEGSRLTVL.